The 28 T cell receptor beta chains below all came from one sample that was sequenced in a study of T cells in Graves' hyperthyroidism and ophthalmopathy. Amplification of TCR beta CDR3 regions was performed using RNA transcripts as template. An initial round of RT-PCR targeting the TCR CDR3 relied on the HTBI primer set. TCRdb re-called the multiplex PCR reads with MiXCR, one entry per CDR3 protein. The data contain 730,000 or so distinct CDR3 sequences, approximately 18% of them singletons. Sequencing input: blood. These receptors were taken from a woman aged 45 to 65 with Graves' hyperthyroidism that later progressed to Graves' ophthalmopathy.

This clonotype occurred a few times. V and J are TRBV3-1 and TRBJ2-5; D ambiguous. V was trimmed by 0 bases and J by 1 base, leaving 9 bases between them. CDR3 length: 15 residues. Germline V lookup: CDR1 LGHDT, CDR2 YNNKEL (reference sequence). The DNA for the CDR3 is TGTGCCAGCAGCCAAGATTCCACGATCCAAGAGACCCAGTACTTC. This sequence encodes CASSQDSTIQETQYF.

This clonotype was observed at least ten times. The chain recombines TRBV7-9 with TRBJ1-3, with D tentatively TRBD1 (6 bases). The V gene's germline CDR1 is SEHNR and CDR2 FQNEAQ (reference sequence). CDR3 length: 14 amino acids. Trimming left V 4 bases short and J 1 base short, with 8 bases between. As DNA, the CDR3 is TGTGCCAGCAGCTCAGGGGCTTCTGGAAACACCATATATTTT. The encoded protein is CASSSGASGNTIYF. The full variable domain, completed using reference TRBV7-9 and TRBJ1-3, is DTGVSQNPRHKITKRGQNVTFRCDPISEHNRLYWYRQTLGQGPEFLTYFQNEAQLEKSRLLSDRFSAERPKGSFSTLEIQRTEQGDSAMYLCASSSGASGNTIYFGEGSWLTVV.

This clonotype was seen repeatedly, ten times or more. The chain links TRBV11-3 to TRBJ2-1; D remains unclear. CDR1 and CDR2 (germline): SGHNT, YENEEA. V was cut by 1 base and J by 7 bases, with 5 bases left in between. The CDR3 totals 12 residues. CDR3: CASSLVRNEQFF. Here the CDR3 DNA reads TGTGCCAGCAGCTTAGTTCGGAATGAGCAGTTCTTC. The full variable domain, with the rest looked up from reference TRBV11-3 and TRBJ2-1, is EAGVVQSPRYKIIEKKQPVAFWCNPISGHNTLYWYLQNLGQGPELLIRYENEEAVDDSQLPKDRFSAERLKGVDSTLKIQPAELGDSAVYLCASSLVRNEQFFGPGTRLTVL.

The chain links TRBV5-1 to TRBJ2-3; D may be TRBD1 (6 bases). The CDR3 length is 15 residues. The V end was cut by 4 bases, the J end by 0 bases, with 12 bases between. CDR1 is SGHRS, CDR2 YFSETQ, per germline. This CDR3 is CASSHDRTSTDTQYF. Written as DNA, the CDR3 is TGCGCCAGCAGCCACGACAGGACTAGCACAGATACGCAGTATTTT.

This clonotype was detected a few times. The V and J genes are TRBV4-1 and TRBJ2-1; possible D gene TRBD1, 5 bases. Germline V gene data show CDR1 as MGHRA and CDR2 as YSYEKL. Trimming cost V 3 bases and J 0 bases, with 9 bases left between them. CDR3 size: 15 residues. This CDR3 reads CASSHTGSSYNEQFF. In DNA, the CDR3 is TGCGCCAGCAGCCACACAGGTAGCTCCTACAATGAGCAGTTCTTC.

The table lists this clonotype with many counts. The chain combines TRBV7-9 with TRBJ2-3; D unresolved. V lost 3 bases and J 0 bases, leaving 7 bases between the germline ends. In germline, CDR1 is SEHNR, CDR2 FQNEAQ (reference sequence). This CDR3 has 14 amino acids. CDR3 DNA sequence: TGTGCCAGCAGCTTCCAGGACAGCACAGATACGCAGTATTTT. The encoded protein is CASSFQDSTDTQYF. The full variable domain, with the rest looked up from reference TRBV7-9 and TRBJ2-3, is DTGVSQNPRHKITKRGQNVTFRCDPISEHNRLYWYRQTLGQGPEFLTYFQNEAQLEKSRLLSDRFSAERPKGSFSTLEIQRTEQGDSAMYLCASSFQDSTDTQYFGPGTRLTVL.

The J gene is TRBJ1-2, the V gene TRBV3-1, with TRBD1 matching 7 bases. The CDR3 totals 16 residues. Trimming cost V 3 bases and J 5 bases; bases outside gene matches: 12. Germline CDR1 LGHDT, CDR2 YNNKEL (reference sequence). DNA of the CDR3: TGTGCCAGCAGCCACCCCGGGACAGATCGAGGATATGGCTACACCTTC. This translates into CASSHPGTDRGYGYTF.

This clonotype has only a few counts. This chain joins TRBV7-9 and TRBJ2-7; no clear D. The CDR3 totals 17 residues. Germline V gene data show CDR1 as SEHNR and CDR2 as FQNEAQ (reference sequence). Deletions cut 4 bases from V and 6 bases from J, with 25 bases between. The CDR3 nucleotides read TGTGCCAGCAGCTCCAACAAGCTCTACAGTGTTGGTGGCGAGCAGTACTTC. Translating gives CASSSNKLYSVGGEQYF.

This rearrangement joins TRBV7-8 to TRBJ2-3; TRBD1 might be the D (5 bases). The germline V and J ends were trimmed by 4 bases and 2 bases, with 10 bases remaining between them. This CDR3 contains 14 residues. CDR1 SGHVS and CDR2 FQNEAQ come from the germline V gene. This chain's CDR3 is CASSSQEITDTQYF. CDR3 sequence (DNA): TGTGCCAGCAGCTCACAGGAGATCACAGATACGCAGTATTTT.

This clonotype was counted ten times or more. Here the CDR3 DNA reads TGCGCCAGCAGCACGGACGGCGGCAATCAGCCCCAGCATTTT. Translation gives CASSTDGGNQPQHF. V is TRBV5-1 and J is TRBJ1-5; D is unclear. Trimming took off 4 bases at V and 2 bases at J, with 10 bases between the two ends. Germline V CDR1 and CDR2: SGHRS, YFSETQ. CDR3 length equals 14 residues.

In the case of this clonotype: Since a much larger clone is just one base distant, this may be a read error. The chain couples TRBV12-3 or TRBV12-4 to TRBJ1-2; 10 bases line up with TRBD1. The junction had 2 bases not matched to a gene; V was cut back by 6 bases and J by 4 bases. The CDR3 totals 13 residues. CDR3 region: CASRTGGVYGYTF. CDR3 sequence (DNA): TGTGCCAGCAGGACAGGGGGCGTCTATGGCTACACCTTC.

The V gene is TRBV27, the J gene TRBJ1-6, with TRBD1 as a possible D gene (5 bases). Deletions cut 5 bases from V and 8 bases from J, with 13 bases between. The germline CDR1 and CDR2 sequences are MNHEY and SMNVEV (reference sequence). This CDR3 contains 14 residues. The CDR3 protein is CASSPFGGDSPLHF. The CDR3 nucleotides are TGTGCCAGCAGTCCTTTCGGGGGGGATTCACCCCTCCACTTT.

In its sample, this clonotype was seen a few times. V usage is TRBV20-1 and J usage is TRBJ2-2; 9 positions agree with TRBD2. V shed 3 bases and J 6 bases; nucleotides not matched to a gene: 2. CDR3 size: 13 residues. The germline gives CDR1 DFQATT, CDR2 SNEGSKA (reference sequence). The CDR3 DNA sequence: TGCAGTGCTAGGCTAGCGGGGCCCGGGGAGCTGTTTTTT. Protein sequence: CSARLAGPGELFF.

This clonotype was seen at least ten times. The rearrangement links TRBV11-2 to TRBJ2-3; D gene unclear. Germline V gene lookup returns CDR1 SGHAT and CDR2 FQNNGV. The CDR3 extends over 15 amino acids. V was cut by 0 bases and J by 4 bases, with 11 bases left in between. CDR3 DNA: TGTGCCAGCAGCTTAGACTCATCTATTCCAGATACGCAGTATTTT. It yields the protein CASSLDSSIPDTQYF.

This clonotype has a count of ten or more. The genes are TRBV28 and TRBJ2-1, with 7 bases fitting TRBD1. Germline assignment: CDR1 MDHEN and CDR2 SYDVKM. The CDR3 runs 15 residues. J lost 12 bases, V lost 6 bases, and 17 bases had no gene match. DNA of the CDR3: TGTGCCAGCAGGTCGGGACAGACCCCTCGATACGGGCAGTTCTTC. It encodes CASRSGQTPRYGQFF.

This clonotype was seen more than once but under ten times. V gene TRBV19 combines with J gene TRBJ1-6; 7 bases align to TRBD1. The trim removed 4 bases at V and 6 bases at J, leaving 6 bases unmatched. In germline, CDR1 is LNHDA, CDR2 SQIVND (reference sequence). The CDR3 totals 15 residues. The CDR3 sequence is CASSTFRDSNSPLHF. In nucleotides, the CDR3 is TGTGCCAGTAGTACCTTCCGGGACAGTAATTCACCCCTCCACTTT.

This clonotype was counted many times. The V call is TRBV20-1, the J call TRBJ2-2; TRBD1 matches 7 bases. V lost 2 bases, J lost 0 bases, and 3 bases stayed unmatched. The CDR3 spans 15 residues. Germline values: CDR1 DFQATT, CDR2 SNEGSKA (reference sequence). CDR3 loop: CSARTGTANTGELFF. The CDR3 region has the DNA TGCAGTGCTAGAACCGGGACAGCGAACACCGGGGAGCTGTTTTTT.

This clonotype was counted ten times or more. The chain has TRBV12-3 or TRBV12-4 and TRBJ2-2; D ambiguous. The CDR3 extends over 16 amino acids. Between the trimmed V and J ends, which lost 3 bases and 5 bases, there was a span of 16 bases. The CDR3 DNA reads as TGTGCCAGCAGTTTTAGGAGAGGTGGAAGGACCGGGGAGCTGTTTTTT. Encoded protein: CASSFRRGGRTGELFF.

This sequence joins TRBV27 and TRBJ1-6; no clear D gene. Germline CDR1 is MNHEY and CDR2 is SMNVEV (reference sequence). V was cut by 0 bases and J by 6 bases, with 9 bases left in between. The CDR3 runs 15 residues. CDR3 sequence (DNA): TGTGCCAGCAGTTTATCTCCGGACGGTAATTCACCCCTCCACTTT. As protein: CASSLSPDGNSPLHF.

The DNA for the CDR3 is TGCAGCGTTGAAGATCCCACAGGGGACGATGAAAAACTGTTTTTT. Encoded protein: CSVEDPTGDDEKLFF. This rearrangement joins TRBV29-1 to TRBJ1-4, with 7 nucleotides matching TRBD1. In germline, CDR1 is SQVTM, CDR2 ANQGSEA. The CDR3 spans 15 residues. Trimming took 0 bases from V and 6 from J; bases not matched to a gene: 7.

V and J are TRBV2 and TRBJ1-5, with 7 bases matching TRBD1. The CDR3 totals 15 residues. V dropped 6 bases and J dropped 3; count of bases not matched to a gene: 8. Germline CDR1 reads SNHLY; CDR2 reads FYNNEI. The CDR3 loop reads CASRGQTGFNQPQHF. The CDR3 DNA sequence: TGTGCCAGCAGGGGCCAGACAGGGTTCAATCAGCCCCAGCATTTT.

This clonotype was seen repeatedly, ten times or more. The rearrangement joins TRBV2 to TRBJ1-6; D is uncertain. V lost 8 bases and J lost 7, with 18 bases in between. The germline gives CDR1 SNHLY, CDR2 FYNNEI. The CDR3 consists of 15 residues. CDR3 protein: CASSMSDQYNSPLHF. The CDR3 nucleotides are TGTGCCAGCTCGATGTCGGACCAATACAATTCACCCCTCCACTTT.

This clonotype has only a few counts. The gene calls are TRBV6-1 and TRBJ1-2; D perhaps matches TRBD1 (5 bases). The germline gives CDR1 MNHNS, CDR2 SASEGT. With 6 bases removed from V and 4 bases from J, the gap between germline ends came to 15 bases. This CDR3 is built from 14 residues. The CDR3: CASRTRDGPYGYTF. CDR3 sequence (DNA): TGTGCCAGCAGGACCCGGGACGGCCCCTATGGCTACACCTTC.

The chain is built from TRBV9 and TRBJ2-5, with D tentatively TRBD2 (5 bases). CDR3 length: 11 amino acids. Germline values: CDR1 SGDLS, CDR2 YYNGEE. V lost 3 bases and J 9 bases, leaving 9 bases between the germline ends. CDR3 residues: CASSEPGAQYF. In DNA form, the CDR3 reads TGTGCCAGCAGCGAACCCGGGGCCCAGTACTTC.

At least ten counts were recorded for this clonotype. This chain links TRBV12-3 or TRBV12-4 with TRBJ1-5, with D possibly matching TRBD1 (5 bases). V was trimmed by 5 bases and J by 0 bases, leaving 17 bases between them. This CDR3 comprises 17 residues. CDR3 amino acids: CASSLRAGRDSNQPQHF. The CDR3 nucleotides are TGTGCCAGCAGTCTTCGGGCAGGGCGAGATAGCAATCAGCCCCAGCATTTT.

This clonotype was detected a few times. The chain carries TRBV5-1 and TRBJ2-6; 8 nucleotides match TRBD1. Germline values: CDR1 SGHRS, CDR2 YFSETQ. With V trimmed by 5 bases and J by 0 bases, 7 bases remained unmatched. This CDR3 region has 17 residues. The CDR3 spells CASREVGQVSGANVLTF. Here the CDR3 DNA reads TGCGCCAGCAGAGAGGTGGGACAGGTCTCTGGGGCCAACGTCCTGACTTTC.

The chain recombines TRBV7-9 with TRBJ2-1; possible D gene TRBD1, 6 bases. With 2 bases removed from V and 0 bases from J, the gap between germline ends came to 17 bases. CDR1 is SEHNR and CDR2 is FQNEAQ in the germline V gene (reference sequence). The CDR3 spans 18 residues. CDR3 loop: CASSLPTVGQNSYNEQFF. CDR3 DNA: TGTGCCAGCAGCTTACCGACCGTCGGACAGAACTCCTACAATGAGCAGTTCTTC.

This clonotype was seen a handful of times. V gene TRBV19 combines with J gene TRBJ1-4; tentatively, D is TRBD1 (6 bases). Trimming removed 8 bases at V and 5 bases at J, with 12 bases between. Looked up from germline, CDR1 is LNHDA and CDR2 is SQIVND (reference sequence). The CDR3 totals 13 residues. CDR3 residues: CASSTGWNEKLFF. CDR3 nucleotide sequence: TGTGCCAGTTCAACAGGGTGGAATGAAAAACTGTTTTTT.